The clone carrying this TCR beta chain was counted at least ten times. The sample belongs to a study of T-cell memory formation after mild COVID-19. MiXCR, applied by TCRdb to the 5' RACE reads, yields one record per CDR3 protein. Of approximately 150,000 distinct CDR3 sequences listed, approximately 6% are singletons. Trimming cost V 6 bases and J 8 bases, with 19 bases left between them. The CDR3 spans 14 residues. Looked up from germline, CDR1 is MGHRA and CDR2 is YSYEKL. The receptor comes from an adult woman who had mild COVID-19 (a few samples of this study predate the infection). Cell type and time point are not known. The chain uses TRBV4-1 and TRBJ1-2, with D possibly TRBD1 on 5 matching bases. Sequencing was done on a sample of PBMCs or a T cell subset sorted from them (not recorded which). The CDR3 here is CASRPDNSLGGYTF. The CDR3 nucleotides read TGCGCCAGCAGACCGGACAACTCGTTAGGGGGCTACACCTTC.